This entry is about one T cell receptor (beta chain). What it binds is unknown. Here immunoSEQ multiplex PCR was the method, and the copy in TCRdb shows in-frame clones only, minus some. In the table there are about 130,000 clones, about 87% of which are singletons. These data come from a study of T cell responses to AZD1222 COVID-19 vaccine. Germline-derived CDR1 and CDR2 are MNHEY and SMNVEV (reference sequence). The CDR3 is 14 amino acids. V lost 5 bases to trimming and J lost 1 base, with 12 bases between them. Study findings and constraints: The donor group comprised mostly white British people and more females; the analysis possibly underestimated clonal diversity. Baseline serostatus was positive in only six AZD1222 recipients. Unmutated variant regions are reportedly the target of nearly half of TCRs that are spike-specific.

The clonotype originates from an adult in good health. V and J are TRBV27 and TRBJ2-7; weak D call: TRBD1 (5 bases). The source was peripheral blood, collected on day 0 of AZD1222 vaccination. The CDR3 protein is CASSLGRDSYEQYF. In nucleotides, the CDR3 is TGTGCCAGCAGTCTGGGCAGGGATTCCTACGAGCAGTACTTC.